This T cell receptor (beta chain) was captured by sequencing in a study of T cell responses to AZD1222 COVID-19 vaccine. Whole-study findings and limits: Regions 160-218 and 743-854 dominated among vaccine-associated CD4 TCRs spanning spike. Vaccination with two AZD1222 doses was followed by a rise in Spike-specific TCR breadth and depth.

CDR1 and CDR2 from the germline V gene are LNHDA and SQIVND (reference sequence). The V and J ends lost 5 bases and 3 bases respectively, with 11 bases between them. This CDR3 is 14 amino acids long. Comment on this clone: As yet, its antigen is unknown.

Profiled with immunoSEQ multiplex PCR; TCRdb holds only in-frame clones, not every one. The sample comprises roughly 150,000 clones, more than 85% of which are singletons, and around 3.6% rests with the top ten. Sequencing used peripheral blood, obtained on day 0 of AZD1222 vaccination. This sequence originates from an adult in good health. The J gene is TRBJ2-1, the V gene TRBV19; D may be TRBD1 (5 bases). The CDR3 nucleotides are TGTGCCAGTAGTTGGGGCTATAGCTACAATGAGCAGTTCTTC. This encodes CASSWGYSYNEQFF. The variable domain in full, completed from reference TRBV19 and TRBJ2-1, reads DGGITQSPKYLFRKEGQNVTLSCEQNLNHDAMYWYRQDPGQGLRLIYYSQIVNDFQKGDIAEGYSVSREKKESFPLTVTSAQKNPTAFYLCASSWGYSYNEQFFGPGTRLTVL.